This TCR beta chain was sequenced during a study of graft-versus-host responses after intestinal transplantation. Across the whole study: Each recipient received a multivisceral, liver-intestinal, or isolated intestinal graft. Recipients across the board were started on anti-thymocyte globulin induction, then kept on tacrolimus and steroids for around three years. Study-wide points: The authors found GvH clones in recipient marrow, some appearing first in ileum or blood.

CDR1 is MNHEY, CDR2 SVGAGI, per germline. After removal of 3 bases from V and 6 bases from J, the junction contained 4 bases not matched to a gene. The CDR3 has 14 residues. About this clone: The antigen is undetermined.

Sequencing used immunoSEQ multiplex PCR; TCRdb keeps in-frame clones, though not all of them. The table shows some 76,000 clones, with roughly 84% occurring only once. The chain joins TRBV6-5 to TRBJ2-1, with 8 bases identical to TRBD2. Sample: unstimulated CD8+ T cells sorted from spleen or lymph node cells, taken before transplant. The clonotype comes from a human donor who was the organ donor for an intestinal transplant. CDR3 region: CASSYSGGANEQFF. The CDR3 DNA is TGTGCCAGCAGTTATTCCGGGGGGGCCAATGAGCAGTTCTTC.